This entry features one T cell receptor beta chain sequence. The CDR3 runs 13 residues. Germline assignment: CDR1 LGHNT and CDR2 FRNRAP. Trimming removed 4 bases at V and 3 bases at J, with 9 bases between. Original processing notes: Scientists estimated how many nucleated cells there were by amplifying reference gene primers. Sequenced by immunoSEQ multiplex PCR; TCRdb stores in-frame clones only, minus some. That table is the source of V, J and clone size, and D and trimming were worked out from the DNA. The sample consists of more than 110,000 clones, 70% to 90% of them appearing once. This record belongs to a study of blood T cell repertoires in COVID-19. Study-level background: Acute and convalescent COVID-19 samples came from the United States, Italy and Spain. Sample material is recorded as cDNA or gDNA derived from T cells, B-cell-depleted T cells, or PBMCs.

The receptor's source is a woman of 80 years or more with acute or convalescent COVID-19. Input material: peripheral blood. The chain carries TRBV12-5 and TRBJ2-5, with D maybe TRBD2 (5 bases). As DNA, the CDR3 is TGTGCTAGTGGTTCCCCCGGGGAAGAGACCCAGTACTTC. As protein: CASGSPGEETQYF.